This TCR beta chain is drawn from a study of T cells after yellow fever vaccination. Study conclusions and caveats: A limited proportion of clonotypes was detected within both the CD4 and CD8 compartments. A faster peak, day 5 versus 15, was reached by the weaker secondary response.

Concerning this clonotype: Antigen unknown.

A process of 5'RACE template switching, which added a universal primer site and UMIs, was used to make TCR cDNA. MiXCR, run by TCRdb on the 5' RACE reads, gives a single entry per CDR3 protein. The table lists hundreds of thousands of distinct CDR3 sequences, over 3.5% of them singletons. V was trimmed by 3 bases and J by 2 bases, leaving 8 bases between them. The CDR3 runs 13 residues. Germline values: CDR1 SGHDN, CDR2 FVKESK. Specimen: PBMCs, collected 5 days after the yellow fever booster vaccination. J is TRBJ2-7 and V is TRBV14, with unresolved D. This clonotype originated in a young man who received the YFV17D yellow fever vaccine. The CDR3 is CASSHRYTYEQYF. The CDR3 bases are TGTGCCAGCAGCCACAGATATACCTACGAGCAGTACTTC.